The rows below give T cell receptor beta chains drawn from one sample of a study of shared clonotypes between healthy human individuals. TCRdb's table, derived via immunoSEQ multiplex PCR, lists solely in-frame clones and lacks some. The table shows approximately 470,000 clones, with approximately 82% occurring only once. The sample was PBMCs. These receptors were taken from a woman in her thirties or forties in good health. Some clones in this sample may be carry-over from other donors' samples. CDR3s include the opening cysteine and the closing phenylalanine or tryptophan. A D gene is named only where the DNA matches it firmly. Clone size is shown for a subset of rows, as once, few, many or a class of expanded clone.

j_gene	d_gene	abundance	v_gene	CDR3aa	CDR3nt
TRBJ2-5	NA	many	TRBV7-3	CASSPQTGGGQETQYF	TGTGCCAGCAGCCCTCAGACAGGAGGGGGACAAGAGACCCAGTACTTC
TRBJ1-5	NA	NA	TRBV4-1	CASSQGAVYSRRGINQPQHF	TGCGCCAGCAGCCAAGGCGCGGTATATTCCCGACGGGGGATCAATCAGCCCCAGCATTTT
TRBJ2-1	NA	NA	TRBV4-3	CASSQVGGGYNEQFF	TGCGCCAGCAGCCAAGTTGGGGGCGGGTACAATGAGCAGTTCTTC
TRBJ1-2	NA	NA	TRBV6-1	CASSVTSYGYTF	TGTGCCAGCAGTGTAACATCCTATGGCTACACCTTC
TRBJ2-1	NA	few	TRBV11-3	CASSQKVAGSYNEQFF	TGTGCCAGCAGCCAGAAAGTGGCAGGGTCCTACAATGAGCAGTTCTTC
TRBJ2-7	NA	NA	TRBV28	CASSVTAYEQYF	TGTGCCAGCAGTGTTACTGCCTACGAGCAGTACTTC
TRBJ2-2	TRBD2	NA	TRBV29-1	CSVLPQDRLAGVAGELFF	TGCAGCGTCCTCCCCCAGGATCGACTAGCGGGAGTAGCCGGGGAGCTGTTTTTT
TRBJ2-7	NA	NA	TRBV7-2	CASSFSRYEQYF	TGTGCCAGCAGCTTTTCTCGGTACGAGCAGTACTTC
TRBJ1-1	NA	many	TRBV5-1	CASSLQRTAGTEAFF	TGCGCCAGCAGCTTGCAGCGGACCGCCGGCACTGAAGCTTTCTTT
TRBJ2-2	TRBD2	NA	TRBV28	CASSSGTSGRAGVGELFF	TGTGCCAGCAGCTCCGGGACTAGCGGGAGGGCCGGGGTCGGGGAGCTGTTTTTT
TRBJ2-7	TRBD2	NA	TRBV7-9	CASRPAGGPFGEQYF	TGTGCCAGCAGACCGGCGGGAGGGCCGTTTGGCGAGCAGTACTTC
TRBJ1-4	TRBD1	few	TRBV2	CASVSGQGSDRLFF	TGTGCCAGCGTCTCCGGACAGGGGTCAGATCGACTGTTTTTT
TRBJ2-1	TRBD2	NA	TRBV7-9	CASSLALAGAYNEQFF	TGTGCCAGCAGCTTAGCGCTCGCGGGGGCCTACAATGAGCAGTTCTTC
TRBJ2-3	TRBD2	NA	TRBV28	CASSLLAGEADTQYF	TGTGCCAGCAGTTTATTGGCGGGAGAGGCAGATACGCAGTATTTT
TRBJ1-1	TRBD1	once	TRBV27	CASSYHRGLGTEAFF	TGTGCCAGCAGTTATCACAGGGGTTTGGGCACTGAAGCTTTCTTT
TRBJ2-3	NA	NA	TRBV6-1	CATGGSGEADTQYF	TGTGCCACCGGGGGGTCAGGGGAAGCAGATACGCAGTATTTT
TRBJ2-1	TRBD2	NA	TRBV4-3	CASSQDRGISGIFDNEQFF	TGCGCCAGCAGCCAAGATCGGGGAATTAGCGGGATATTCGACAATGAGCAGTTCTTC
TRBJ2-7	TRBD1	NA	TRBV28	CASSATGGTYEQYF	TGTGCCAGCAGCGCAACAGGGGGAACCTACGAGCAGTACTTC
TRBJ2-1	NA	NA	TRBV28	CASSPPVHEQFF	TGTGCCAGCAGTCCCCCCGTTCATGAGCAGTTCTTC
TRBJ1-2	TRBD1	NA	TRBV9	CASSALNRGDGYTF	TGTGCCAGCAGCGCGCTGAACAGGGGGGATGGCTACACCTTC
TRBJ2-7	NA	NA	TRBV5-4	CASSLGWDNSYEQYF	TGTGCCAGCAGCTTGGGGTGGGACAACTCCTACGAGCAGTACTTC
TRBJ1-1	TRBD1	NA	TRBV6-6	CASSATGEAFF	TGTGCCAGCAGTGCGACAGGGGAAGCTTTCTTT
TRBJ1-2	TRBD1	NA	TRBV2	CASKRTGGADGYTF	TGTGCCAGCAAGCGCACAGGGGGCGCGGATGGCTACACCTTC
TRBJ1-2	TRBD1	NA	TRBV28	CASITVGGPRYGYTF	TGTGCCAGCATCACTGTAGGGGGCCCTAGATATGGCTACACCTTC
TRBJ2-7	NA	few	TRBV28	CASSLMPSSYEQYF	TGTGCCAGCAGTTTGATGCCGTCATCCTACGAGCAGTACTTC
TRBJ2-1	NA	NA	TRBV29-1	CSAGLLYNEQFF	TGCAGCGCGGGACTTCTGTACAATGAGCAGTTCTTC
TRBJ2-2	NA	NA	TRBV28	CASSPGDRRRNTGELFF	TGTGCCAGCAGCCCGGGTGACCGACGGAGGAACACCGGGGAGCTGTTTTTT
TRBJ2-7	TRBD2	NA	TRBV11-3	CASSFSSSGNYEQYF	TGTGCCAGCAGCTTCAGTTCTAGCGGAAACTACGAGCAGTACTTC
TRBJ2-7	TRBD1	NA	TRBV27	CASSPLGQGASYEQYF	TGTGCCAGCAGTCCCCTGGGACAGGGAGCTTCCTACGAGCAGTACTTC
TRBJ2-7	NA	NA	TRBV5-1	CASSLGQAHYEQYF	TGCGCCAGCAGCTTGGGACAGGCTCACTACGAGCAGTACTTC
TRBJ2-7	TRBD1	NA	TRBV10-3	CAINSGTGVSYEQYF	TGTGCCATCAATTCCGGGACAGGGGTTTCCTACGAGCAGTACTTC
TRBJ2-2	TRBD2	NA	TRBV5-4	CASSSGTSGRAYTGELFF	TGTGCCAGCAGCTCAGGGACTAGCGGGAGGGCCTACACCGGGGAGCTGTTTTTT
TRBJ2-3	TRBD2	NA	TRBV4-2	CASSPEYGLAGGGDTQYF	TGTGCCAGCAGCCCCGAATACGGACTAGCGGGAGGAGGGGATACGCAGTATTTT
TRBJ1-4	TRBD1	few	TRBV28	CASSLGDSLRAKLFF	TGTGCCAGCAGTTTAGGGGACAGCCTTAGGGCAAAACTGTTTTTT
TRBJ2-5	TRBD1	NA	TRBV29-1	CSVRTGEETQYF	TGCAGCGTTCGTACAGGGGAGGAGACCCAGTACTTC
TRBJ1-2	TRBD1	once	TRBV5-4	CASSSDREGGYTF	TGTGCCAGCAGCTCCGACAGGGAAGGGGGCTACACCTTC
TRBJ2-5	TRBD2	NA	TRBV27	CASSRGTRLALSGETQYF	TGTGCCAGCAGCCGGGGCACCCGACTAGCGCTATCTGGGGAGACCCAGTACTTC
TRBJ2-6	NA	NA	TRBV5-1	CASSLGTTGANVLTF	TGCGCCAGCAGCTTGGGGACAACTGGGGCCAACGTCCTGACTTTC
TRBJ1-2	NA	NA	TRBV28	CASSRRQLPRYGYTF	TGTGCCAGCAGTCGTCGACAGCTCCCTAGGTATGGCTACACCTTC
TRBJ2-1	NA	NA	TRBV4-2	CASSQDTGGATYEQFF	TGTGCCAGCAGCCAAGATACTGGCGGGGCTACTTATGAGCAGTTCTTC
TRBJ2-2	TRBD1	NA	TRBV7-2	CASSLGAGGNGELFF	TGTGCCAGCAGCTTAGGGGCAGGGGGCAACGGGGAGCTGTTTTTT
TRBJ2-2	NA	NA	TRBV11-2	CASSWLALTGELFF	TGTGCCAGCAGCTGGCTAGCATTGACCGGGGAGCTGTTTTTT
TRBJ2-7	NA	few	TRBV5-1	CASSFSGTSSYEQYF	TGCGCCAGCAGCTTCTCCGGGACAAGCTCCTACGAGCAGTACTTC
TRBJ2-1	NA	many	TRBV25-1	CASSEWSVSSYNEQFF	TGTGCCAGCAGTGAATGGTCGGTAAGCTCCTACAATGAGCAGTTCTTC
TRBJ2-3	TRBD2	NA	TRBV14	CASSQYGLAGATDTQYF	TGTGCCAGCAGCCAATATGGATTAGCGGGTGCCACAGATACGCAGTATTTT